The 10 T cell receptor beta chains given below trace back to one sample, sequenced in a study of identical twins. Via MiXCR, TCRdb re-called the 5' RACE reads, giving one row per CDR3 protein. The data show over 500,000 distinct CDR3 sequences, approximately 22% seen once. This sample was also put to use in a study of T cells expressing NK-cell markers.

Sequencing was performed on CD4+ T cells sorted from blood. These receptors all come from a woman aged 18-35 years in good health.

This clonotype occurred a few times. The chain combines TRBV3-1 with TRBJ2-5; the D is unclear. CDR1 and CDR2 (germline): LGHDT, YNNKEL (reference sequence). V dropped 3 bases and J dropped 7 bases, with 12 bases sitting between them. The CDR3 spans 13 residues. The CDR3 DNA sequence: TGTGCCAGCAGCCAGGGCGAACCAGGGACCCAGTACTTC. It is translated as CASSQGEPGTQYF.

The chain combines TRBV27 with TRBJ2-4; the D gene is possibly TRBD1 (7 bases). The germline gives CDR1 MNHEY, CDR2 SMNVEV (reference sequence). This CDR3 region has 12 residues. Trimming took off 3 bases at V and 16 bases at J, with 16 bases between the two ends. Here the CDR3 reads CASSFTTGEVYF. The CDR3 region has the DNA TGTGCCAGCAGTTTCACAACAGGGGAGGTCTACTTC.

This clonotype was detected a few times. The genes are TRBV6-6 and TRBJ2-7, with TRBD2 matching 7 bases. The length of the CDR3 is 13 residues. With V trimmed by 5 bases and J by 5 bases, 6 bases remained unmatched. Germline values: CDR1 MNHNY, CDR2 SVGAGI (reference sequence). This CDR3 is CASSDRGVHEQYF. The CDR3, as DNA: TGTGCCAGCAGTGATCGGGGGGTCCACGAGCAGTACTTC.

The chain recombines TRBV15 with TRBJ1-6; no reliable D call. V shed 2 bases and J shed 8 bases, with 10 bases lying between them. CDR1 and CDR2 from the germline V gene are LNHNV and YYDKDF (reference sequence). The CDR3 is 14 residues long. The CDR3 loop is CATSRPQVDSPLHF. DNA for the CDR3: TGTGCCACCAGCAGACCGCAGGTGGATTCACCCCTCCACTTT.

The V call is TRBV6-2 or TRBV6-3, the J call TRBJ2-7, with 10 bases aligning to TRBD1. The germline V gene has CDR1 MNHEY and CDR2 SVGEGT. The CDR3 is 16 residues long. Trimming took 5 bases from V and 7 from J; bases not matched to a gene: 14. The DNA for the CDR3 is TGTGCCAGCAGTAGGAGTCCGGGACAGGGGATGAGAGAGCAGTACTTC. Its translation is CASSRSPGQGMREQYF.

The chain has TRBV5-1 and TRBJ2-1; D not certain. Trimming removed 3 bases at V and 4 bases at J, with 11 bases between. The germline V gene encodes CDR1 SGHRS and CDR2 YFSETQ. The CDR3 contains 14 residues. In nucleotides, the CDR3 is TGCGCCAGCAGCTCCTCTGGGTTTTACAATGAGCAGTTCTTC. Translation gives CASSSSGFYNEQFF.

This clonotype was seen repeatedly, ten times or more. V and J are TRBV20-1 and TRBJ2-5; D is unresolved. The germline V and J ends were trimmed by 3 bases and 2 bases, with 10 bases remaining between them. Germline loops: CDR1 DFQATT, CDR2 SNEGSKA (reference sequence). This CDR3 is 13 amino acids long. The CDR3 nucleotides are TGCAGTGCTAGTCAAGGCCCTCAAGAGACCCAGTACTTC. It encodes CSASQGPQETQYF.

The chain joins TRBV5-1 to TRBJ2-1; TRBD2 matches 8 bases. This CDR3 comprises 17 residues. The V segment lost 1 base and the J segment 2 bases; nucleotides outside the gene matches: 8. Germline V CDR1 and CDR2: SGHRS, YFSETQ. CDR3 in amino acids: CASSLIGGAVTYNEQFF. CDR3 nucleotides: TGCGCCAGCAGCTTGATCGGGGGGGCTGTAACCTACAATGAGCAGTTCTTC.

This clonotype was detected a few times. The chain carries TRBV3-1 and TRBJ2-1; D is ambiguous. Trimming took off 2 bases at V and 7 bases at J, with 9 bases between the two ends. Germline loops: CDR1 LGHDT, CDR2 YNNKEL (reference sequence). The CDR3 is 13 amino acids. The CDR3 protein is CASSQSNGNEQFF. CDR3 DNA: TGTGCCAGCAGCCAATCAAACGGGAATGAGCAGTTCTTC.

This clonotype was seen once. The junction and the germline gene differ at one end; a read error may be behind it. The rearrangement joins TRBV5-6 to TRBJ1-1, with D tentatively TRBD1 (6 bases). CDR1 and CDR2 (germline): SGHDT, YYEEEE. This CDR3 is 12 amino acids long. CDR3 in amino acids: CASSLAGAGDTF. The CDR3 DNA follows: TGTGCCAGCAGCTTGGCCGGGGCAGGGGACACCTTT.